The T cell receptor beta chain under discussion was sequenced for a study of blood T cells in healthy people across ages. Study-level points and caveats: TCR beta diversity per million T cells fell roughly linearly with age.

The length of the CDR3 is 13 residues. The trim removed 5 bases at V and 5 bases at J, leaving 3 bases unmatched. Germline CDR1 is LGHNT and CDR2 is FRNRAP. Points on this clonotype: Its antigen is not known.

Alongside a J-beta primer mix, a sample-barcoded 5' primer served in a second PCR lasting roughly 6 to 11 cycles. TCRdb recomputed calls from the 5' RACE reads with MiXCR, one row per CDR3 protein. The sample has about 1.4 million distinct CDR3 sequences, roughly 64% seen once; the top ten hold over 6.5%. Isolation of PBMCs gave at least 7 million cells per sample. The V gene is TRBV12-5, the J gene TRBJ2-1; 7 bases align to TRBD2. The sequence derives from a man aged 18 to 29 in good health. The specimen was blood. CDR3: CASGRTSDNEQFF. The CDR3 coding sequence is TGTGCTAGTGGTCGAACTAGCGACAATGAGCAGTTCTTC.